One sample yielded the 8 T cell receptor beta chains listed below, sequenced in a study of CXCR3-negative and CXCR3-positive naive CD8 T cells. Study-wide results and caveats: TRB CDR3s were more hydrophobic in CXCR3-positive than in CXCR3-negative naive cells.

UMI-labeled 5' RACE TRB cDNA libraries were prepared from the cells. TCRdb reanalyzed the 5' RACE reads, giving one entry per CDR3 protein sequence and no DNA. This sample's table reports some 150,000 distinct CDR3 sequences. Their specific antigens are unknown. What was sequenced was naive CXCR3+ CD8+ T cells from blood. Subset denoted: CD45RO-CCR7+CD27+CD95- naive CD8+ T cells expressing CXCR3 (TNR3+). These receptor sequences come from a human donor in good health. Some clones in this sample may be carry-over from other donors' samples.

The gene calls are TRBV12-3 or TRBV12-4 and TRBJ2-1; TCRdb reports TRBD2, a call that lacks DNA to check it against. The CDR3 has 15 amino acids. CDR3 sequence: CASSLTASGDNEQFF.

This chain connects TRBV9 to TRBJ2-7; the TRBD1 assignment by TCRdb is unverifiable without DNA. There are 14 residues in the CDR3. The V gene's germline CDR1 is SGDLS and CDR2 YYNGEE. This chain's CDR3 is CASSVGGPAYEQYF.

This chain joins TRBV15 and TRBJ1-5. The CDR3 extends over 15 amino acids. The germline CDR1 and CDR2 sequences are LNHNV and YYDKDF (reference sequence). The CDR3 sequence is CATSRDLAVNQPQHF.

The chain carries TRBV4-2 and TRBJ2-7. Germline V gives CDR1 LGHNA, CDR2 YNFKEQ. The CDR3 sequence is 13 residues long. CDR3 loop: CASSQEHLYEQYF.

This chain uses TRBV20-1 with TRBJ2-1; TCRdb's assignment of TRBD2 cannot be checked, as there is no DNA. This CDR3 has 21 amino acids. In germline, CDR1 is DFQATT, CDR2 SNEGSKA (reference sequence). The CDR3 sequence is CSARVRAAKSGDQQIYNEQFF.

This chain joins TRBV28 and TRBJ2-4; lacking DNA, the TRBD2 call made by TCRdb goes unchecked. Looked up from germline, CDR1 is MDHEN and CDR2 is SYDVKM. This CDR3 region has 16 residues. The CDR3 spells CASSFQTSGRLNIQYF.

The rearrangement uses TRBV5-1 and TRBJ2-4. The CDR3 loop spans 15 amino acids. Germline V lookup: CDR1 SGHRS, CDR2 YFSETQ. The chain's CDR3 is CASAVYTSGKNIQYF.

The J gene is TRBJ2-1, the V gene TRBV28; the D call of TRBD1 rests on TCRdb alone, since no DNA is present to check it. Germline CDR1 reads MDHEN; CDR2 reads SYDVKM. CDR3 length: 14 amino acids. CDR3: CASSHLQGSTEQFF.